This T cell receptor beta chain was sequenced in a study of T cell responses to AZD1222 COVID-19 vaccine. The repertoire was sequenced with immunoSEQ multiplex PCR; TCRdb's copy has only in-frame clones and lacks some. This table has more than 150,000 clones, 94% appearing once. Points from the study as a whole: With two AZD1222 doses given, Spike-specific TCR breadth and depth both rose. Clonal diversity may have been underestimated in mostly white British donors.

A few counts support this clone. Antigen unknown. The CDR3 is 13 residues long. V was cut by 0 bases and J by 3 bases, with 6 bases left in between. Germline V gene data show CDR1 as LGHNA and CDR2 as YSLEER. V and J are TRBV4-3 and TRBJ2-7; unclear D gene. The input for sequencing was peripheral blood, taken 28 days after the second AZD1222 dose. This clonotype originated in an adult who received the AZD1222 COVID-19 vaccine. CDR3 residues: CASSQDRVYEQYF. CDR3 in DNA: TGCGCCAGCAGCCAAGACAGAGTCTACGAGCAGTACTTC.